This T cell receptor (beta chain) was identified during a study of T cells in Graves' hyperthyroidism and ophthalmopathy. Amplification yielded TCR beta CDR3 regions, with RNA transcripts as the source. A first-round RT-PCR of the TCR CDR3 used the HTBI primer set. From the multiplex PCR reads, TCRdb called clonotypes with MiXCR, one entry per CDR3 protein. The sample consists of over 250,000 distinct CDR3 sequences, 25% to 30% of them appearing once. This clonotype was seen ten or more times. V was cut by 3 bases and J by 0 bases, with 5 bases left in between. The CDR3 has 13 residues. Sequenced material: blood. The sequence was collected from a man aged 40-49 years with Graves' hyperthyroidism that later progressed to Graves' ophthalmopathy. The chain uses TRBV12-3 or TRBV12-4 and TRBJ1-1, with no clear D. CDR3 protein: CASSFRLNTEAFF. CDR3 bases: TGTGCCAGCAGTTTTCGGCTGAACACTGAAGCTTTCTTT.